What follows are 23 T cell receptor beta chains derived from one specimen sequenced in a study of response to subunit inactivated influenza vaccine. TCRdb reanalysed the RT-PCR reads using MiXCR and keeps one entry per CDR3 protein. The sample lists more than 400,000 distinct CDR3 sequences, 6.5% to 8% occurring once. The sequencing used PBMCs from blood, collected around 25 months after vaccination. The receptors derive from a man aged 50 to 69 who received an inactivated influenza vaccine.

This clonotype was recorded many times. J is TRBJ1-5 and V is TRBV20-1; D gene ambiguous. CDR3 size: 16 residues. Trimming shortened V by 5 bases and J by 0 bases, and 17 bases separated the two germline ends. The V gene's germline CDR1 is DFQATT and CDR2 SNEGSKA (reference sequence). The CDR3 loop is CSAELVGIVSNQPQHF. The CDR3 DNA follows: TGCAGTGCTGAACTAGTAGGGATCGTTAGCAATCAGCCCCAGCATTTT.

This clonotype occurred a few times. V and J are TRBV20-1 and TRBJ1-1, with D unresolved. The germline V gene has CDR1 DFQATT and CDR2 SNEGSKA (reference sequence). There are 11 residues in the CDR3. V dropped 4 bases and J dropped 1 base, with 4 bases sitting between them. CDR3 protein: CSAKGNTEAFF. DNA of the CDR3: TGCAGTGCTAAAGGGAACACTGAAGCTTTCTTT.

There are many counts of this clonotype. The chain joins TRBV20-1 to TRBJ2-5; 10 bases line up with TRBD2. The CDR3 is 17 amino acids. J was trimmed by 7 bases and V by 3 bases; bases with no gene match: 17. Germline CDR1 and CDR2: DFQATT and SNEGSKA (reference sequence). The CDR3 DNA follows: TGCAGTGCTAGCGGACTCCAACTAGCGGGGATACAGGGGACCCAGTACTTC. This gives the protein CSASGLQLAGIQGTQYF.

This clonotype was picked up many times. The chain combines TRBV5-1 with TRBJ2-1; 10 bases match TRBD2. CDR1 is SGHRS, CDR2 YFSETQ, per germline. This CDR3 comprises 18 residues. Trimming at V came to 2 bases and at J to 3 bases, leaving 11 bases not matched to a gene. CDR3: CASSFGLAGAGGYNEQFF. CDR3 nucleotide sequence: TGCGCCAGCAGCTTTGGGCTAGCGGGAGCTGGGGGCTACAATGAGCAGTTCTTC.

Points on this clonotype: The junction differs from germline at one of its ends, possibly a read error. This chain joins TRBV5-1 and TRBJ2-5, with D possibly TRBD1 on 5 matching bases. CDR1 is SGHRS, CDR2 YFSETQ, per germline. This CDR3 is 13 amino acids long. The CDR3 DNA reads as TGCGCCAGCAGGGACAATATACAAGAAACCCAGTACTTC. Translated, it gives CASRDNIQETQYF.

This clonotype was seen a handful of times. This rearrangement joins TRBV27 to TRBJ2-7; D remains unclear. This CDR3 region has 14 residues. Germline V CDR1 and CDR2: MNHEY, SMNVEV (reference sequence). Trimming shortened V by 6 bases and J by 3 bases, and 15 bases separated the two germline ends. The CDR3 DNA reads as TGTGCCAGCAGCCCCAGGAGTTTAGACTACGAGCAGTACTTC. It is translated as CASSPRSLDYEQYF.

The chain employs TRBV6-2 or TRBV6-3 and TRBJ2-1; D is unclear. The CDR3 is made up of 14 amino acids. Deletions cut 2 bases from V and 5 bases from J, with 10 bases between. In germline, CDR1 is MNHEY, CDR2 SVGEGT. The DNA for the CDR3 is TGTGCCAGCAGTTACGGTCCGATCCACAATGAGCAGTTCTTC. Translated, it gives CASSYGPIHNEQFF.

The chain carries TRBV5-1 and TRBJ2-5, with 8 bases aligning to TRBD2. With V trimmed by 4 bases and J by 0 bases, 8 bases remained unmatched. The germline CDR1 and CDR2 sequences are SGHRS and YFSETQ. The length of the CDR3 is 16 residues. The CDR3 protein is CASSQPLAANQETQYF. The CDR3 bases are TGCGCCAGCAGCCAACCACTAGCGGCCAACCAAGAGACCCAGTACTTC.

The V and J genes are TRBV11-2 and TRBJ2-3, with D unclear. The CDR3 consists of 13 residues. Germline values: CDR1 SGHAT, CDR2 FQNNGV. Deletions cut 0 bases from V and 6 bases from J, with 7 bases between. CDR3: CASSLEGYDTQYF. The DNA for the CDR3 is TGTGCCAGCAGCTTAGAGGGATACGATACGCAGTATTTT.

In this sample, this clonotype turned up a few times. The CDR3 bases are TGTGCCATCAGTGCAGGCCGGGAGGACCGCTACACCTTC. Protein product: CAISAGREDRYTF. The J gene is TRBJ1-2, the V gene TRBV10-3; unclear D gene. This CDR3 has 13 amino acids. V gave up 4 bases and J gave up 9 bases, with 15 bases separating them. Germline V CDR1 and CDR2: ENHRY, SYGVKD.

This clonotype showed up many times. The chain carries TRBV14 and TRBJ1-1; no clear D. V was pared by 5 bases and J by 1 base, with 11 bases between. CDR3 length: 14 amino acids. CDR1 is SGHDN, CDR2 FVKESK, per germline. The CDR3 region is CASSEPGWNTEAFF. Written as DNA, the CDR3 is TGTGCCAGCAGCGAACCCGGGTGGAACACTGAAGCTTTCTTT.

The rearrangement joins TRBV12-3 or TRBV12-4 to TRBJ2-1; 16 bases fit TRBD2. The CDR3 has 19 amino acids. With 6 bases clipped from V and 0 bases from J, the junction kept 8 bases outside the gene matches. CDR3 residues: CASRPGLAGGPVSYNEQFF. CDR3 coding DNA: TGTGCCAGCAGGCCGGGACTAGCGGGAGGGCCAGTCTCCTACAATGAGCAGTTCTTC.

The table lists this clonotype with many counts. This CDR3 is CASSFRTGTQYF. DNA of the CDR3: TGTGCCAGCAGTTTCCGGACGGGGACCCAGTACTTC. This chain uses TRBV28 with TRBJ2-5; D uncertain. The CDR3 extends over 12 amino acids. CDR1 and CDR2 (germline): MDHEN, SYDVKM. V was trimmed by 3 bases and J by 7 bases, leaving 9 bases between them.

This clonotype was picked up many times. V gene TRBV20-1 combines with J gene TRBJ1-3, with 9 bases fitting TRBD1. The trim removed 4 bases at V and 0 bases at J, leaving 4 bases unmatched. The CDR3 is made up of 15 amino acids. Germline CDR1 and CDR2: DFQATT and SNEGSKA (reference sequence). This chain's CDR3 is CSANRGLLSGNTIYF. CDR3 DNA sequence: TGCAGTGCTAACAGGGGGCTCCTCTCTGGAAACACCATATATTTT.

This clonotype was recorded at least ten times. The chain is built from TRBV3-1 and TRBJ2-5; 15 bases agree with TRBD2. V was clipped by 8 bases and J by 4 bases; unmatched bases: 5. The V gene's germline CDR1 is LGHDT and CDR2 YNNKEL (reference sequence). The CDR3 runs to 15 residues. The CDR3 reads CASWTSGGGGETQYF. For the CDR3, the DNA is TGTGCCAGCTGGACTAGCGGGGGGGGAGGAGAGACCCAGTACTTC.

This clonotype came up a few times. The chain uses TRBV29-1 and TRBJ1-1; D uncertain. This CDR3 has 14 residues. Germline V gene data show CDR1 as SQVTM and CDR2 as ANQGSEA. V was trimmed by 3 bases and J by 1 base, leaving 12 bases between them. The CDR3 DNA is TGCAGCGTTGATTCTGGAGGACCGAACACTGAAGCTTTCTTT. This encodes CSVDSGGPNTEAFF.

This clonotype was detected a few times. The chain carries TRBV6-2 or TRBV6-3 and TRBJ1-5; 8 positions agree with TRBD1. The CDR3 loop spans 14 amino acids. Germline V lookup: CDR1 MNHEY, CDR2 SVGEGT. V lost 5 bases, J lost 4 bases, and 4 bases stayed unmatched. This CDR3 is CASSRTGPNQPQHF. The DNA for the CDR3 is TGTGCCAGCAGTCGGACAGGGCCTAATCAGCCCCAGCATTTT.

V gene TRBV19 combines with J gene TRBJ2-2, with D unclear. V was trimmed by 3 bases and J by 5 bases, leaving 7 bases between them. This CDR3 has 13 residues. The V gene's germline CDR1 is LNHDA and CDR2 SQIVND (reference sequence). The CDR3 DNA sequence: TGTGCCAGTAGTATTGGGCGAACCGGGGAGCTGTTTTTT. This gives the protein CASSIGRTGELFF.

In this sample, this clonotype turned up many times. The chain uses TRBV28 and TRBJ2-3; D is unresolved. V was cut by 1 base and J by 7 bases, with 6 bases left in between. The CDR3 covers 12 residues. Germline V CDR1 and CDR2: MDHEN, SYDVKM. CDR3 sequence: CASSLSPNTQYF. CDR3 nucleotide sequence: TGTGCCAGCAGTTTATCCCCTAATACGCAGTATTTT.

This clonotype was recorded a few times. The V gene is TRBV30, the J gene TRBJ1-6; unclear D gene. The V and J ends lost 3 bases and 9 bases respectively, with 12 bases between them. The CDR3 length is 13 residues. In germline, CDR1 is GTSNPN, CDR2 SVGIG (reference sequence). Here the CDR3 reads CAWSIGFGSPLHF. The CDR3 DNA reads as TGTGCCTGGAGCATTGGGTTTGGTTCACCCCTCCACTTT.

This clonotype was picked up many times. The gene calls are TRBV6-1 and TRBJ2-3, with D possibly called TRBD1 or TRBD2 (7 bases each). The CDR3 is 15 amino acids. V lost 5 bases, J lost 2 bases, and 14 bases lay in between. Germline loops: CDR1 MNHNS, CDR2 SASEGT. The CDR3 region has the DNA TGTGCCAGCAGTCAGGGGGGGGTTTTCACAGATACGCAGTATTTT. Amino acids: CASSQGGVFTDTQYF.

V usage is TRBV3-1 and J usage is TRBJ1-5, with a possible D match to TRBD1 (6 bases). Germline-derived CDR1 and CDR2 are LGHDT and YNNKEL (reference sequence). The CDR3 has 15 amino acids. Trimming pared 1 base from V and 4 bases from J, leaving 11 bases between. This chain's CDR3 is CASSQGAQGNQPQHF. CDR3 coding DNA: TGTGCCAGCAGCCAAGGTGCGCAGGGGAATCAGCCCCAGCATTTT.

In this sample, this clonotype turned up a few times. The chain is built from TRBV6-1 and TRBJ2-3, with D uncertain. The CDR3 extends over 16 amino acids. The V and J ends lost 5 bases and 3 bases respectively, with 18 bases between them. CDR1 is MNHNS and CDR2 is SASEGT in the germline V gene. DNA for the CDR3: TGTGCCAGCAGTCAGTGGGTGGGTAGTTCGACAGATACGCAGTATTTT. Translation: CASSQWVGSSTDTQYF.